The T cell receptor (beta chain) under discussion was sequenced for a study of cytomegalovirus exposure and HLA in healthy donors. TCRdb keeps only in-frame clones here, not all; method: immunoSEQ multiplex PCR. The sample lists about 73,000 clones, approximately 90% occurring once. This CDR3 contains 20 residues. V gene TRBV1 combines with J gene TRBJ2-1; TRBD2, the table's D call, was not compared with the DNA. TRBV1 corresponds to a pseudogene. The clonotype was recovered from a woman aged 18-35 years in good health and CMV-seropositive. Sample: PBMCs. The CDR3 here is CTSSSSAPVSAGVEHNEQFF. DNA of the CDR3: TGCACCAGCAGCTCGAGCGCCCCGGTGAGCGCGGGAGTCGAACACAATGAGCAGTTCTTC.